This T cell receptor (beta chain) is drawn from a study of cytomegalovirus exposure and HLA in healthy donors. Notes on the study in general: Immune exposure information available was restricted to CMV serostatus. When the data were analyzed later, several of the most significant clusters appeared to be linked to common viral pathogens.

PCR used 60 Vbeta primers and 13 Jbeta primers. TCRdb's table, derived via immunoSEQ multiplex PCR, lists solely in-frame clones and lacks some. Of some 150,000 clones listed, around 82% are singletons. Germline V gene lookup returns CDR1 SGHAT and CDR2 FQNNGV. The length of the CDR3 is 16 residues. Trimming pared 2 bases from V and 1 base from J, leaving 13 bases between. Comment on this clone: Its matching antigen is unknown.

The rearrangement joins TRBV11-2 to TRBJ2-3; a weak D match, TRBD1 (6 bases). Material: PBMCs. The sequence came from a man aged 50-60 years in good health and CMV-seropositive. The DNA for the CDR3 is TGTGCCAGCAGCTTAAGAGGGGGACGAGGCACAGATACGCAGTATTTT. Translating it yields CASSLRGGRGTDTQYF.